The rows below give T cell receptor beta chains drawn from one sample of a study of breast tumors, draining lymph nodes, adjacent tissues. MiXCR, applied by TCRdb to the multiplex PCR reads, yields one record per CDR3 protein. The sample yields about 180,000 distinct CDR3 sequences, roughly a third seen once. Material for sequencing was axillary lymph node tissue. Source of these receptors: a female donor with breast cancer. Some clones in this sample may be carry-over from other donors' samples. Both conserved end residues are part of each CDR3. D genes are given only for firm matches. Size is omitted from some rows. Given values are once, few, many or a class for expanded clones.

clone size	CDR3 length	V gene	J gene	D gene	CDR3 protein	CDR3 DNA
many	15	TRBV6-5	TRBJ2-3	TRBD2	CASSRTSGSRDTQYF	TGTGCCAGCAGTCGTACTAGCGGGAGTCGAGATACGCAGTATTTT
many	19	TRBV7-9	TRBJ1-4	NA	CASSPSLTIRPGTNEKLFF	TGTGCCAGCAGCCCTTCACTTACAATACGTCCTGGGACTAATGAAAAACTGTTTTTT
many	19	TRBV7-9	TRBJ2-2	NA	CASSFRKRGQPPNPGELFF	TGTGCCAGCAGCTTCCGGAAGAGGGGCCAGCCGCCCAACCCCGGGGAGCTGTTTTTT
many	15	TRBV5-1	TRBJ2-5	NA	CASSPDGQLQETQYF	TGCGCCAGCAGCCCCGACGGACAGCTACAAGAGACCCAGTACTTC
few	15	TRBV28	TRBJ2-7	TRBD1	CASSSMGTAPYEQYF	TGTGCCAGCAGTTCTATGGGGACAGCTCCCTACGAGCAGTACTTC
many	13	TRBV7-6	TRBJ2-2	NA	CASSFQESGELFF	TGTGCCAGCAGCTTTCAGGAATCCGGGGAGCTGTTTTTT
many	17	TRBV7-8	TRBJ1-5	NA	CASSLDGGRGNNQPQHF	TGTGCCAGCAGCTTAGATGGTGGGCGCGGGAACAATCAGCCCCAGCATTTT
many	12	TRBV4-2	TRBJ2-7	NA	CASSQDGYEQYF	TGTGCCAGCAGCCAAGATGGATACGAGCAGTACTTC
many	15	TRBV6-5	TRBJ2-7	TRBD2	CASSQLAGGIYEQYF	TGTGCCAGCAGCCAGCTAGCGGGGGGGATCTACGAGCAGTACTTC
NA	13	TRBV10-3	TRBJ2-1	TRBD1	CAISGTGYNEQFF	TGTGCCATCAGTGGGACAGGGTACAATGAGCAGTTCTTC
many	16	TRBV11-2	TRBJ1-3	NA	CASSLVTGFSGNTIYF	TGTGCCAGCAGCTTAGTGACAGGCTTCTCTGGAAACACCATATATTTT
NA	15	TRBV27	TRBJ2-7	NA	CASSLFPGQGSEQYF	TGTGCCAGCAGTTTATTTCCTGGCCAGGGCAGCGAGCAGTACTTC
NA	15	TRBV19	TRBJ2-3	TRBD2	CASRVGGRAGDTQYF	TGTGCCAGTAGAGTCGGCGGGAGGGCCGGAGATACGCAGTATTTT
NA	17	TRBV9	TRBJ2-1	TRBD1	CASSAGVRTGALNEQFF	TGTGCCAGCAGCGCGGGGGTTAGGACAGGGGCCCTCAATGAGCAGTTCTTC
NA	14	TRBV14	TRBJ1-3	NA	CASSQSGDGNTIYF	TGTGCCAGCAGCCAAAGTGGGGACGGAAACACCATATATTTT
many	12	TRBV12-3/TRBV12-4	TRBJ2-7	TRBD1	CASSDRVSEQYF	TGTGCCAGTAGTGACAGGGTTTCCGAGCAGTACTTC
NA	13	TRBV6-6	TRBJ1-2	NA	CASRPGSQYGYTF	TGTGCCAGCAGGCCCGGGTCTCAGTATGGCTACACCTTC
many	15	TRBV9	TRBJ1-5	TRBD1	CASSVGDREEQPQHF	TGTGCCAGCAGCGTAGGGGACAGGGAGGAGCAGCCCCAGCATTTT
many	15	TRBV6-5	TRBJ1-5	NA	CASSYSWGSNQPQHF	TGTGCCAGCAGTTACTCTTGGGGTAGCAATCAGCCCCAGCATTTT
NA	15	TRBV24-1	TRBJ2-1	TRBD2	CATSAILAGVNEQFF	TGTGCCACCAGTGCGATACTAGCGGGGGTGAATGAGCAGTTCTTC
many	13	TRBV6-1	TRBJ2-7	NA	CASGPTLEREQYF	TGTGCCAGCGGCCCCACCCTGGAGCGCGAGCAGTACTTC
many	15	TRBV20-1	TRBJ2-2	NA	CSARDRSRNTGELFF	TGCAGTGCTAGAGATAGGTCTCGGAACACCGGGGAGCTGTTTTTT
many	16	TRBV9	TRBJ2-1	TRBD2	CASSVGAGGARNEQFF	TGTGCCAGCAGCGTAGGGGCGGGAGGGGCGCGAAATGAGCAGTTCTTC
many	14	TRBV9	TRBJ2-1	NA	CASSDGGGGNEQFF	TGTGCCAGCAGCGATGGAGGGGGGGGGAATGAGCAGTTCTTC
many	15	TRBV12-3/TRBV12-4	TRBJ1-3	NA	CASSFAVTIRNTIYF	TGTGCCAGCAGTTTTGCTGTCACCATCCGAAACACCATATATTTT
NA	15	TRBV5-1	TRBJ2-3	TRBD1	CASCRQGPTYNEQYF	TGCGCCAGCTGTCGACAGGGGCCAACCTACAATGAGCAGTATTTT
once	16	TRBV7-9	TRBJ2-3	TRBD2	CASRTYAGGPGDTQYF	TGTGCCAGCAGAACATACGCGGGAGGGCCGGGAGATACGCAGTATTTT
many	16	TRBV6-1	TRBJ1-5	NA	CASSEIVFTSNQPQHF	TGTGCCAGCAGTGAAATAGTCTTCACGAGCAATCAGCCCCAGCATTTT
many	13	TRBV3-1	TRBJ2-7	NA	CASSQEDFGEQYF	TGTGCCAGCAGCCAAGAGGATTTCGGCGAGCAGTACTTC
many	16	TRBV19	TRBJ1-3	TRBD1	CASGGQPTISGNTIYF	TGTGCCAGTGGGGGACAGCCGACCATCTCTGGAAACACCATATATTTT
many	12	TRBV27	TRBJ2-7	NA	CASSESPYEQYF	TGTGCCAGCAGTGAATCCCCCTACGAGCAGTACTTC
many	16	TRBV9	TRBJ1-4	TRBD1	CASSVGGQGTNEKLFF	TGTGCCAGCAGCGTAGGGGGACAGGGGACTAATGAAAAACTGTTTTTT
many	15	TRBV20-1	TRBJ2-7	TRBD2	CSARIPGLALGEQYF	TGCAGTGCTAGAATTCCGGGACTAGCTTTGGGCGAGCAGTACTTC
NA	14	TRBV6-2/TRBV6-3	TRBJ2-7	NA	CASKRSGLAYEQYF	TGTGCCAGCAAGCGCTCCGGGCTTGCCTACGAGCAGTACTTC
NA	14	TRBV11-2	TRBJ2-4	TRBD2	CASSSGGGWNIQYF	TGTGCCAGCAGCTCGGGGGGGGGTTGGAACATTCAGTACTTC